This TCR beta chain was sequenced in a study of blood T cell repertoires in COVID-19. Across the whole study: The study drew acute and convalescent COVID-19 samples from the United States, Italy and Spain.

TCRdb keeps only in-frame clones here, not all; method: immunoSEQ multiplex PCR. This sample yields about 140,000 clones, of which 70% to 85% are seen a single time; roughly 10% belongs to the top ten. Germline V CDR1 and CDR2: GTSNPN, SVGIG (reference sequence). This CDR3 has 14 residues. Germline trimming cut 3 bases from V and 9 bases from J; bases unmatched to any gene: 8. This chain links TRBV30 with TRBJ1-6, with 7 bases aligning to TRBD1. The receptor's source is an elderly woman in a cohort sampled during active or convalescent COVID-19. Sequenced: peripheral blood. The CDR3 spells CAWRNWDRVSPLHF. CDR3 nucleotides: TGTGCCTGGAGGAACTGGGACAGAGTTTCACCCCTCCACTTT.